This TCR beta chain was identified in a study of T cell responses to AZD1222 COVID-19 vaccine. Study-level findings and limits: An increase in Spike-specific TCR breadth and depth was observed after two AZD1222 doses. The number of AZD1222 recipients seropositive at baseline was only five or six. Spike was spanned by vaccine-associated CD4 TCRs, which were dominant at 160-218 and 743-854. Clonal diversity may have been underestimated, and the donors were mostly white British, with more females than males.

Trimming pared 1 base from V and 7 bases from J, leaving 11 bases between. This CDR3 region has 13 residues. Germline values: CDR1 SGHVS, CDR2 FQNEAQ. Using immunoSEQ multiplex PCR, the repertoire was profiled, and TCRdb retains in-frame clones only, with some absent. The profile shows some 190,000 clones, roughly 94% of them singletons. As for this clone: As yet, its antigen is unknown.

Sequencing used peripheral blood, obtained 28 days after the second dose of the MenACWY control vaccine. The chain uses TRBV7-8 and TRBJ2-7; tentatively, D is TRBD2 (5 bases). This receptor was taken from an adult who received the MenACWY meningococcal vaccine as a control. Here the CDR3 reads CASSLDPPGEQYF. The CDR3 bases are TGTGCCAGCAGCTTAGATCCCCCGGGAGAGCAGTACTTC.